Sequencing of this T cell receptor (beta chain) was carried out in a study of blood T cells in healthy people across ages. Trimming took 7 bases from V and 2 from J, leaving 12 bases between them. The germline V gene encodes CDR1 MDHEN and CDR2 SYDVKM. The CDR3 consists of 14 residues. This clonotype was observed a few times. Antigen unknown. Alongside a J-beta primer mix, a sample-barcoded 5' primer served in a second PCR lasting 7 to 11 cycles. Each cDNA molecule, via a template-switch adaptor with 12 random nucleotides, was tagged. A single record per CDR3 protein comes from TCRdb applying MiXCR to the 5' RACE reads. The sample has 800,000 or so distinct CDR3 sequences, about half seen once. Per sample, at least 6 micrograms of total RNA were extracted. General observations from the study: Because sorting was not performed, PBMCs prevented conclusive naive versus antigen-experienced comparison.

The material sequenced was blood. The TCR was taken from a man older than 75 in good health. The chain recombines TRBV28 with TRBJ1-5; D not certain. CDR3 protein: CASIKGGRNQPQHF. The CDR3 DNA sequence: TGTGCCAGCATTAAAGGCGGGCGCAATCAGCCCCAGCATTTT.